The clone carrying this T cell receptor (beta chain) was detected ten times or more. No antigen is known for it. The data were taken from a study of T cells in Graves' hyperthyroidism and ophthalmopathy. The wider study: Sampling of peripheral blood happened at initial diagnosis, prior to any treatment. Study outcomes and limitations: Patients with ophthalmopathy were separated from those with stable hyperthyroidism by a 13 V-J model. The model identified upcoming ophthalmopathy a median around 6 months ahead of onset. Clonotypes that were expanded in thyroid above 0.001 mostly appeared in blood too.

RNA transcripts were the template for amplifying TCR beta CDR3 regions. HTBI primers were used for first-round RT-PCR of the TCR CDR3. TCRdb used MiXCR to reprocess the multiplex PCR reads, holding one entry per CDR3 protein. The sample lists a few hundred thousand distinct CDR3 sequences; 15% were seen once. The CDR3 extends over 11 amino acids. The ends were cut back, 8 bases at V and 2 bases at J, with 7 bases in the middle. Germline CDR1 reads LGHDT; CDR2 reads YNNKEL (reference sequence). Sequenced sample: blood. The rearrangement uses TRBV3-1 and TRBJ2-7; D call uncertain. The source is a woman between 25 and 40 years old with Graves' hyperthyroidism. The CDR3 here is CASADPYEQYF. DNA of the CDR3: TGTGCCAGCGCCGATCCCTACGAGCAGTACTTC.